This entry features one T cell receptor beta chain sequence. The antigen is undetermined. TCRdb reprocessed the multiplex PCR reads with MiXCR, giving one entry per CDR3 protein. In the table there are about 89,000 distinct CDR3 sequences, around 30% of which are singletons. CDR3 size: 14 residues. Germline V gene lookup returns CDR1 DFQATT and CDR2 SNEGSKA (reference sequence). The junction had 11 bases not matched to a gene; V was cut back by 6 bases and J by 6 bases. Breast cancer patients provided tissue from their axillary draining lymph nodes. The data originate from a study of breast tumors, draining lymph nodes, adjacent tissues. Study outcomes and limitations: Tumors had less TCR diversity than lymph nodes, more than nontumor tissue. Findings are consistent with lymph node origin and intratumoral expansion of most tumor T cells. Tumor T cell lymph node origin was a supported hypothesis, not proven.

The TCR originated in a female donor with breast cancer. Some clones in this sample may be carry-over from other donors' samples. Sequences were obtained from axillary lymph node tissue. This rearrangement joins TRBV20-1 to TRBJ2-7; 10 bases match TRBD1. The CDR3 nucleotides read TGCAGTGCGGACTCCGGGACAGGGGTACGCGAGCAGTACTTC. It specifies CSADSGTGVREQYF.